These 7 T cell receptor beta chains were sequenced from one sample in a study of identical twins (dated by TCRdb to 2016 to 2017). The library was produced with 5' RACE. Sequenced on an Illumina HiSeq 2000. TCRdb reprocessed the public reads (quality trimming at Q25 with fastp, clone calling with MiXCR) and kept in-frame beta chains. Rows with one shared CDR3 protein collapse into an entry with the most common genes and DNA. This sample has 700,000 or so distinct CDR3 sequences in its table, and 8.6% of those were observed once. The ten largest clonotypes hold around 0.95% of the sample. The sample also formed part of further work on yellow fever vaccine responses in identical twins.

The sample taken for sequencing was PBMCs. These receptors originate from a woman in her late teens or twenties in good health.

This clonotype showed up many times. The V call is TRBV4-2, the J call TRBJ2-5, with D possibly matching TRBD2 (6 bases). The V end lost 1 base, the J end lost 1 base, and 19 bases lay between the germline ends. The V gene's germline CDR1 is LGHNA and CDR2 YNFKEQ. The CDR3 runs 18 residues. Written as DNA, the CDR3 is TGTGCCAGCAGCCAAGTTACGGGGAGGCGGGGACTCCAAGAGACCCAGTACTTC. It codes for CASSQVTGRRGLQETQYF.

V is TRBV5-6 and J is TRBJ2-1; maybe TRBD1 (6 bases). Germline V gene lookup returns CDR1 SGHDT and CDR2 YYEEEE. Trimming stripped 3 bases from V and 3 bases from J, with 25 bases between. This CDR3 contains 19 residues. CDR3 in DNA: TGTGCCAGCAGCTATATGATCCCGGACGTTCAGGGGAGCTACAATGAGCAGTTCTTC. It encodes CASSYMIPDVQGSYNEQFF. Filled out from reference TRBV5-6 and TRBJ2-1, the complete variable domain reads DAGVTQSPTHLIKTRGQQVTLRCSPKSGHDTVSWYQQALGQGPQFIFQYYEEEERQRGNFPDRFSGHQFPNYSSELNVNALLLGDSALYLCASSYMIPDVQGSYNEQFFGPGTRLTVL.

The rearrangement links TRBV25-1 to TRBJ2-7; D possibly uses TRBD1 or TRBD2 (5 bases each). The germline gives CDR1 MGHDK, CDR2 SYGVNS. The CDR3 extends over 15 amino acids. V was clipped by 4 bases and J by 4 bases, with 17 bases between them. The CDR3 bases are TGTGCCAGCAGTGGCGAGGGACCGATATCTTACGAGCAGTACTTC. Protein product: CASSGEGPISYEQYF.

This clonotype was observed a few times. V gene TRBV5-6 combines with J gene TRBJ2-4, with D unclear. Trimming shortened V by 3 bases and J by 0 bases, and 13 bases separated the two germline ends. Germline loops: CDR1 SGHDT, CDR2 YYEEEE. The CDR3 has 16 residues. The CDR3 coding sequence is TGTGCCAGCAGCTCCTTAGGAAATTTAGCCAAAAACATTCAGTACTTC. This translates into CASSSLGNLAKNIQYF. Full variable domain (rest looked up from reference TRBV5-6 and TRBJ2-4): DAGVTQSPTHLIKTRGQQVTLRCSPKSGHDTVSWYQQALGQGPQFIFQYYEEEERQRGNFPDRFSGHQFPNYSSELNVNALLLGDSALYLCASSSLGNLAKNIQYFGAGTRLSVL.

The table lists this clonotype with a few counts. Because the CDR3 is missing its conserved closing phenylalanine or tryptophan, this is likely a read error. It is unclear where the CDR3 begins or ends on the DNA, so no DNA is shown, and the CDR3 is as TCRdb lists it. J is TRBJ2-1 and V is TRBV3-1; TRBD2, the table's D call, was not compared with the DNA. The CDR3 region is 13 residues in length, termini included. CDR1 is LGHDT and CDR2 is YNNKEL in the germline V gene (reference sequence). CDR3 sequence reads: CASSQSGLPHRYI.

This sequence joins TRBV27 and TRBJ2-7; TRBD2 might be the D (5 bases). V lost 5 bases to trimming and J lost 0 bases, with 23 bases between them. In germline, CDR1 is MNHEY, CDR2 SMNVEV (reference sequence). This CDR3 region has 18 residues. CDR3 protein: CASSQTPPGYQTSYEQYF. DNA of the CDR3: TGTGCCAGCAGTCAAACCCCCCCGGGATACCAGACCTCCTACGAGCAGTACTTC.

This clonotype turned up a few times. V and J are TRBV28 and TRBJ1-1, with no clear D. This CDR3 spans 11 amino acids. The germline V and J ends were trimmed by 6 bases and 7 bases, with 9 bases remaining between them. Germline-derived CDR1 and CDR2 are MDHEN and SYDVKM. CDR3: CASRLTDEAFF. DNA for the CDR3: TGTGCCAGCAGATTAACAGATGAAGCTTTCTTT.